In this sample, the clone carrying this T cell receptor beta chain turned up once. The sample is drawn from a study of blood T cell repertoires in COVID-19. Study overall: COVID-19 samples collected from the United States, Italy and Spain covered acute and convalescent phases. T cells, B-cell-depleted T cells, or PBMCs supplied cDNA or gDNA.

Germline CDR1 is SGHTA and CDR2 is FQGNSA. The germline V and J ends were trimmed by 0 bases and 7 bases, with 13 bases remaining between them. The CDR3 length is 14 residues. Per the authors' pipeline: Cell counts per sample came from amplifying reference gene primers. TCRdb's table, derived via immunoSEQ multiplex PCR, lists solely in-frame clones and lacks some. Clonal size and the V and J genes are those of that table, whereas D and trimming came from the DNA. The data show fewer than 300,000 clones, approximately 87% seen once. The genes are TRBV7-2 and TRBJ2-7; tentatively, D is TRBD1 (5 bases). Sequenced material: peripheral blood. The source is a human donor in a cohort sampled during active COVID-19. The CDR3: CASSLAVRVREQYF. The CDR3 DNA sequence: TGTGCCAGCAGCTTAGCGGTCAGGGTTCGGGAGCAGTACTTC. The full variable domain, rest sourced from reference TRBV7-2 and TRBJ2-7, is GAGVSQSPSNKVTEKGKDVELRCDPISGHTALYWYRQSLGQGLEFLIYFQGNSAPDKSGLPSDRFSAERTGGSVSTLTIQRTQQEDSAVYLCASSLAVRVREQYFGPGTRLTVT.